This T cell receptor (beta chain) was retrieved from a study of beta chain features in type 1 diabetes. Turning to the study itself: All samples combined gave fewer than 110 million sorted cells for examination. Findings of the study overall: Diminished insertions and augmented deletions at VDJ junctions characterized type 1 diabetes patients.

Notes on this clone: The antigen is undetermined.

The whole isolated RNA underwent reverse transcription, so sequencing captured expressed TCRB transcripts. Using immunoSEQ multiplex PCR, the repertoire was profiled, and TCRdb retains in-frame clones only, with some absent. The top ten hold approximately 0.093% of the sample, which has 620,000 or so clones, about a sixth seen once. The J segment lost 5 bases and the V segment lost 4 bases, leaving 3 bases of the junction unmatched. The CDR3 is 14 amino acids. Germline loops: CDR1 MGHRA, CDR2 YSYEKL. The rearrangement links TRBV4-1 to TRBJ2-3; 10 bases are a match to TRBD1. The clonotype originates from a man between 18 and 29 years old in good health. Sequences were obtained from naive CD4+ T cells from blood. This CDR3 is CASSLGQGGDTQYF. The CDR3 nucleotides read TGCGCCAGCAGCCTCGGACAGGGGGGAGATACGCAGTATTTT.